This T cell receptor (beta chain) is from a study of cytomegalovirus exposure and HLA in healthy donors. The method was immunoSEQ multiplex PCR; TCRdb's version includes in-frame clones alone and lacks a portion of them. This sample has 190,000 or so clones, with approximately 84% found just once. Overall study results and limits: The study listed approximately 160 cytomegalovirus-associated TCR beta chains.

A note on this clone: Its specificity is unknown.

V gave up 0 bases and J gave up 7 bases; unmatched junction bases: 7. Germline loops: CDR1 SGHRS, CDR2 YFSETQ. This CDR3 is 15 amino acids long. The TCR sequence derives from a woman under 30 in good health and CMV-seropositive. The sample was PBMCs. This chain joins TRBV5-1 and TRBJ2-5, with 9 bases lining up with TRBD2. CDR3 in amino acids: CASSLAAGGPGTQYF. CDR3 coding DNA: TGCGCCAGCAGCTTGGCCGCGGGGGGGCCGGGGACCCAGTACTTC. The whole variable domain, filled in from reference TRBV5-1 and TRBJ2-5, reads KAGVTQTPRYLIKTRGQQVTLSCSPISGHRSVSWYQQTPGQGLQFLFEYFSETQRNKGNFPGRFSGRQFSNSRSEMNVSTLELGDSALYLCASSLAAGGPGTQYFGPGTRLLVL.